These T cell receptor beta chains were read from a single sample in a study of blood T cell repertoires in COVID-19. TCRdb's table, derived via immunoSEQ multiplex PCR, lists solely in-frame clones and lacks some. The sample records about 270,000 clones, around 86% being singletons. The sequencing sample was made of peripheral blood. These receptors were collected from a woman aged 55-69 years with active or convalescent COVID-19. Both conserved end residues are part of each CDR3. Fields, in order: J gene, D gene, clone size, V gene, CDR3 protein, CDR3 DNA. The D gene is left open where the match is weak. A clone size is listed for some rows: how often the clone was seen (once, few, many), or a class if it is expanded.

J: TRBJ1-2
D: -
size: -
V: TRBV5-6
CDR3: CASSLQGSYGYTF
DNA: TGTGCCAGCAGCTTGCAGGGTAGCTATGGCTACACCTTC

J: TRBJ2-1
D: -
size: -
V: TRBV6-5
CDR3: CASSYGGLDEQFF
DNA: TGTGCCAGCAGTTATGGGGGCCTGGATGAGCAGTTCTTC

J: TRBJ2-3
D: -
size: -
V: TRBV11-3
CDR3: CASSHVAGETDTQYF
DNA: TGTGCCAGCAGCCACGTCGCAGGGGAAACAGATACGCAGTATTTT

J: TRBJ2-4
D: -
size: once
V: TRBV29-1
CDR3: CSVERGEMVQYF
DNA: TGCAGCGTTGAGAGAGGTGAGATGGTTCAGTACTTC

J: TRBJ2-1
D: TRBD2
size: -
V: TRBV18
CDR3: CASSPLGTSGAGVSEQFF
DNA: TGTGCCAGCTCACCACTGGGGACTAGCGGGGCCGGGGTGAGTGAGCAGTTCTTC

J: TRBJ2-1
D: -
size: -
V: TRBV27
CDR3: CASSLSRGYNEQFF
DNA: TGTGCCAGCAGTTTATCCAGGGGTTACAATGAGCAGTTCTTC

J: TRBJ1-2
D: -
size: -
V: TRBV6-2/TRBV6-3
CDR3: CASSNGLTNTGYTF
DNA: TGTGCCAGCAGTAACGGACTGACCAATACTGGCTACACCTTC

J: TRBJ1-2
D: TRBD1
size: -
V: TRBV27
CDR3: CASSTTTGVDYGYTF
DNA: TGTGCCAGCAGTACTACGACAGGGGTGGACTATGGCTACACCTTC

J: TRBJ1-6
D: TRBD1
size: once
V: TRBV11-2
CDR3: CASSPGTDNSPLHF
DNA: TGTGCCAGCAGCCCGGGGACAGATAATTCACCCCTCCACTTT

J: TRBJ2-3
D: -
size: -
V: TRBV5-1
CDR3: CASSPGDVVLIDTQYF
DNA: TGCGCCAGCAGCCCAGGGGACGTCGTATTGATAGATACGCAGTATTTT

J: TRBJ1-4
D: TRBD1
size: once
V: TRBV6-5
CDR3: CAMKDRDNGKLFF
DNA: TGTGCCATGAAGGACAGGGATAACGGAAAACTGTTTTTT

J: TRBJ2-1
D: -
size: -
V: TRBV11-3
CDR3: CASSLTGNEQFF
DNA: TGTGCCAGCAGCTTGACGGGCAATGAGCAGTTCTTC

J: TRBJ2-4
D: -
size: -
V: TRBV19
CDR3: CASSIGPGSNYIQYF
DNA: TGTGCCAGTAGTATAGGTCCGGGAAGCAACTACATTCAGTACTTC

J: TRBJ2-1
D: -
size: -
V: TRBV19
CDR3: CASKNMRAAYNEQFF
DNA: TGTGCCAGTAAAAATATGAGGGCCGCCTACAATGAGCAGTTCTTC

J: TRBJ1-2
D: TRBD1
size: once
V: TRBV2
CDR3: CASSPQGQGGWDGYTF
DNA: TGTGCCAGCAGCCCACAAGGACAGGGCGGATGGGATGGCTACACCTTC

J: TRBJ2-5
D: TRBD2
size: -
V: TRBV14
CDR3: CASSQSGRESVDPVTQYF
DNA: TGTGCCAGCAGCCAATCCGGGCGGGAGTCGGTGGATCCCGTGACCCAGTACTTC

J: TRBJ1-1
D: -
size: -
V: TRBV10-1
CDR3: CASSETGMWTEAFF
DNA: TGCGCCAGCAGTGAAACGGGGATGTGGACTGAAGCTTTCTTT

J: TRBJ2-5
D: TRBD2
size: -
V: TRBV18
CDR3: CASSPTLAGGQETQYF
DNA: TGTGCCAGCTCACCAACGCTAGCGGGGGGCCAAGAGACCCAGTACTTC

J: TRBJ2-1
D: -
size: -
V: TRBV4-3
CDR3: CASSQDPLTAGYNEQFF
DNA: TGCGCCAGCAGCCAAGATCCCCTGACGGCGGGATACAATGAGCAGTTCTTC

J: TRBJ1-5
D: -
size: -
V: TRBV7-6
CDR3: CASSLLRGEGKNQPQHF
DNA: TGTGCCAGCAGCCTCCTTCGGGGGGAAGGAAAGAATCAGCCCCAGCATTTT

J: TRBJ1-3
D: -
size: -
V: TRBV13
CDR3: CASSPSPLSGNTIYF
DNA: TGTGCCAGCAGTCCGTCCCCCCTCTCTGGAAACACCATATATTTT

J: TRBJ2-5
D: -
size: -
V: TRBV5-4
CDR3: CASSLTGWEKTQYF
DNA: TGTGCCAGCAGCTTAACAGGGTGGGAAAAGACCCAGTACTTC

J: TRBJ1-4
D: -
size: few
V: TRBV6-2/TRBV6-3
CDR3: CASSYSRFNEKLFF
DNA: TGTGCCAGCAGTTACTCCAGATTCAATGAAAAACTGTTTTTT

J: TRBJ1-6
D: TRBD1
size: -
V: TRBV7-9
CDR3: CASSLTARQGPLDNSPLHF
DNA: TGTGCCAGCAGCTTAACCGCCCGACAGGGGCCACTTGATAATTCACCCCTCCACTTT

J: TRBJ1-4
D: -
size: -
V: TRBV19
CDR3: CASTPAGQGTATNEKLFF
DNA: TGTGCCAGTACTCCCGCTGGCCAGGGTACTGCAACTAATGAAAAACTGTTTTTT

J: TRBJ2-3
D: TRBD2
size: once
V: TRBV12-5
CDR3: CASGLGALAGGTDTQYF
DNA: TGTGCTAGTGGTTTAGGGGCACTAGCGGGGGGCACAGATACGCAGTATTTT

J: TRBJ2-2
D: TRBD1
size: -
V: TRBV24-1
CDR3: CATSDGTGTGNTGELFF
DNA: TGTGCCACCAGTGATGGGACCGGGACAGGGAACACCGGGGAGCTGTTTTTT

J: TRBJ2-3
D: -
size: -
V: TRBV24-1
CDR3: CATSDLRSGQDTQYF
DNA: TGTGCCACCAGTGATTTGAGGTCAGGGCAGGATACGCAGTATTTT

J: TRBJ2-1
D: TRBD1
size: -
V: TRBV11-3
CDR3: CASSPRQGSYNEQFF
DNA: TGTGCCAGCAGCCCACGACAGGGCTCCTACAATGAGCAGTTCTTC

J: TRBJ2-7
D: -
size: -
V: TRBV5-8
CDR3: CASSLVYEQYF
DNA: TGTGCCAGCAGCCTAGTCTACGAGCAGTACTTC

J: TRBJ2-3
D: -
size: -
V: TRBV27
CDR3: CASSYREATDTQYF
DNA: TGTGCCAGCAGCTATAGGGAGGCAACAGATACGCAGTATTTT

J: TRBJ2-4
D: TRBD2
size: -
V: TRBV6-2/TRBV6-3
CDR3: CASSPPIAGGGVAQYF
DNA: TGTGCCAGCAGTCCACCTATAGCGGGGGGCGGTGTAGCTCAGTACTTC

J: TRBJ1-5
D: TRBD1
size: -
V: TRBV7-2
CDR3: CASSPWTGSLSNQPQHF
DNA: TGTGCCAGCAGCCCATGGACAGGGTCTCTTAGCAATCAGCCCCAGCATTTT

J: TRBJ2-2
D: TRBD1
size: once
V: TRBV6-6
CDR3: CASSENRGGELFF
DNA: TGTGCCAGCAGCGAAAACAGGGGCGGGGAGCTGTTTTTT

J: TRBJ2-1
D: -
size: -
V: TRBV24-1
CDR3: CATSSGTLGDEQFF
DNA: TGTGCCACCAGTTCGGGGACACTGGGGGATGAGCAGTTCTTC

J: TRBJ1-2
D: -
size: few
V: TRBV5-5
CDR3: CASSLLGGLDYGYTF
DNA: TGTGCCAGCAGCCTTCTTGGGGGACTTGATTATGGCTACACCTTC

J: TRBJ2-3
D: TRBD1
size: -
V: TRBV19
CDR3: CASSIGPGQVTDTQYF
DNA: TGTGCCAGTAGTATAGGACCGGGACAGGTCACAGATACGCAGTATTTT

J: TRBJ2-7
D: TRBD1
size: -
V: TRBV6-1
CDR3: CASNPRQGASYEQYF
DNA: TGTGCCAGCAACCCGCGTCAGGGGGCGTCCTACGAGCAGTACTTC

J: TRBJ2-5
D: -
size: -
V: TRBV3-1/TRBV3-2
CDR3: CASSQDPGSETQYF
DNA: TGTGCCAGCAGCCAAGACCCGGGGTCGGAGACCCAGTACTTC

J: TRBJ2-3
D: TRBD2
size: -
V: TRBV7-9
CDR3: CASSLGRASGGYTQYF
DNA: TGTGCCAGCAGCTTAGGGAGGGCTAGCGGGGGATATACGCAGTATTTT

J: TRBJ1-5
D: TRBD1
size: -
V: TRBV18
CDR3: CASSPGGQLNQPQHF
DNA: TGTGCCAGCTCACCGGGGGGACAGCTCAATCAGCCCCAGCATTTT

J: TRBJ2-7
D: TRBD2
size: -
V: TRBV30
CDR3: CAWSGVAGSYEQYF
DNA: TGTGCCTGGAGTGGGGTAGCGGGCTCCTACGAGCAGTACTTC

J: TRBJ2-3
D: TRBD2
size: -
V: TRBV5-6
CDR3: CASSAGGADTQYF
DNA: TGTGCCAGCAGCGCCGGGGGGGCAGATACGCAGTATTTT

J: TRBJ2-5
D: TRBD2
size: once
V: TRBV7-6
CDR3: CASSLDGGEWETQYF
DNA: TGTGCCAGCAGCTTAGACGGGGGGGAGTGGGAGACCCAGTACTTC

J: TRBJ2-7
D: TRBD1
size: few
V: TRBV6-6
CDR3: CASTPRDRGFEQYF
DNA: TGTGCCAGCACCCCCCGGGACAGGGGTTTCGAGCAGTACTTC

J: TRBJ2-5
D: TRBD2
size: -
V: TRBV6-5
CDR3: CASSLSGGAGTQYF
DNA: TGTGCCAGCAGTCTTAGCGGGGGGGCCGGGACCCAGTACTTC

J: TRBJ1-4
D: TRBD1
size: -
V: TRBV4-2
CDR3: CASSLTDRGREKLFF
DNA: TGTGCCAGCAGCCTTACAGACAGGGGGCGGGAAAAACTGTTTTTT

J: TRBJ2-3
D: -
size: -
V: TRBV7-9
CDR3: CASVPLDTQYF
DNA: TGTGCCAGCGTCCCACTAGATACGCAGTATTTT

J: TRBJ2-7
D: TRBD2
size: -
V: TRBV29-1
CDR3: CSVVSGTSGDEQYF
DNA: TGCAGCGTTGTGTCCGGGACTAGCGGTGACGAGCAGTACTTC

J: TRBJ1-2
D: -
size: -
V: TRBV18
CDR3: CASSWGDYGYTF
DNA: TGTGCCAGCTCCTGGGGAGACTATGGCTACACCTTC